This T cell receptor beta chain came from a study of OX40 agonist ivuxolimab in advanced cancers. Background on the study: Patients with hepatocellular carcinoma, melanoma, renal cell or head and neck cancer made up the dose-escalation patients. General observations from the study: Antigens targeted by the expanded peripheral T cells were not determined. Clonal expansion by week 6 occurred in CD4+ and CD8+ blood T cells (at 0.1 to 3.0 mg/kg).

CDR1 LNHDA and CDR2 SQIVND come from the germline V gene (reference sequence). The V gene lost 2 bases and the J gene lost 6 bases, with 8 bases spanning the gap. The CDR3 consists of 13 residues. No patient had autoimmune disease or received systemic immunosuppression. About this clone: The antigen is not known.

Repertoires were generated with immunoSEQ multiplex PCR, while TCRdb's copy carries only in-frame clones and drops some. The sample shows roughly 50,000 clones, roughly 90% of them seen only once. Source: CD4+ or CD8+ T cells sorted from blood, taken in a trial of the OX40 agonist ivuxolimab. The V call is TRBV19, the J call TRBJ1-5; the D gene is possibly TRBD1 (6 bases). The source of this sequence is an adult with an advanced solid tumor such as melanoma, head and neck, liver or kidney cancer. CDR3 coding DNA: TGTGCCAGTAGTATAATAGGGGGTCAGCCCCAGCATTTT. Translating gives CASSIIGGQPQHF.